These 20 T cell receptor beta chains were sequenced from one sample in a study of cytomegalovirus exposure and HLA in healthy donors. The PCR contained 60 Vbeta and 13 Jbeta primers. TCRdb keeps only in-frame clones here, not all; method: immunoSEQ multiplex PCR. This table has 60,000 to 90,000 clones, roughly 70% appearing once. Sequencing was performed on PBMCs. The receptors were sampled from a woman in her 50s in good health and CMV-seropositive.

The rearrangement uses TRBV7-9 and TRBJ2-3; no definite D call. This CDR3 contains 12 residues. V lost 5 bases and J 4 bases, leaving 7 bases between the germline ends. Germline V CDR1 and CDR2: SEHNR, FQNEAQ (reference sequence). CDR3: CASSLSADTQYF. CDR3 DNA: TGTGCCAGCAGCCTCAGCGCAGATACGCAGTATTTT.

The rearrangement uses TRBV5-4 and TRBJ2-3, with D perhaps TRBD2 (6 bases). The CDR3 loop spans 17 amino acids. Germline V gives CDR1 SGHNT, CDR2 YYREEE (reference sequence). The V and J ends lost 4 bases and 0 bases respectively, with 18 bases between them. CDR3: CASSPVGSGTSTDTQYF. The CDR3, as DNA: TGTGCCAGCAGCCCAGTGGGTAGCGGAACTAGCACAGATACGCAGTATTTT.

This chain links TRBV6-6 with TRBJ2-7; 9 bases match TRBD1. This CDR3 contains 14 residues. The V and J ends lost 5 bases and 6 bases, in that order; junction bases with no gene match: 8. Per germline, CDR1 MNHNY and CDR2 SVGAGI (reference sequence). The CDR3 DNA sequence: TGTGCCAGCAGTCAAAAAACGGACAGGGGCGAGCAGTACTTC. Its protein product is CASSQKTDRGEQYF.

DNA for the CDR3: TGTGCCAGCAGTTTATATCAAGGACAGACCCTTATGCTCGAGCAGTACTTC. Amino acid sequence: CASSLYQGQTLMLEQYF. The chain carries TRBV28 and TRBJ2-7; possible D gene TRBD1, 6 bases. V lost 1 base and J 6 bases, leaving 22 bases between the germline ends. Germline-derived CDR1 and CDR2 are MDHEN and SYDVKM. The length of the CDR3 is 17 residues. Complete variable domain (other parts from reference TRBV28 and TRBJ2-7): DVKVTQSSRYLVKRTGEKVFLECVQDMDHENMFWYRQDPGLGLRLIYFSYDVKMKEKGDIPEGYSVSREKKERFSLILESASTNQTSMYLCASSLYQGQTLMLEQYFGPGTRLTVT.

Only a few counts were recorded for this clone. V is TRBV15 and J is TRBJ2-5; the match to TRBD2 covers 10 bases. J was trimmed by 2 bases and V by 1 base; bases with no gene match: 4. CDR1 is LNHNV, CDR2 YYDKDF, per germline (reference sequence). The CDR3 consists of 16 residues. DNA for the CDR3: TGTGCCACCAGCAGAGGGACTAGCGGTAGACAAGAGACCCAGTACTTC. This sequence encodes CATSRGTSGRQETQYF.

Concerning this clone itself: One end of the junction does not line up with germline, which may come from a read error. The gene calls are TRBV6-5 and TRBJ1-6; 7 bases are shared with TRBD1. The germline CDR1 and CDR2 sequences are MNHEY and SVGAGI. CDR3 size: 11 residues. The CDR3 here is CASSYGQERTF. The CDR3 coding sequence is TGTGCCAGCAGTTACGGACAGGAAAGAACCTTT.

This chain uses TRBV21-1 with TRBJ2-1; TRBD1 is the table's D call, not checked against the DNA. TRBV21-1 is termed a pseudogene. CDR3 size: 14 residues. In DNA form, the CDR3 reads TGTGCCAGCAGCAAAATGACAGGTGACAATGAGCAGTTCTTC. The encoded protein is CASSKMTGDNEQFF.

J is TRBJ2-3 and V is TRBV7-9, with 10 bases matching TRBD2. The CDR3 extends over 18 amino acids. V lost 2 bases, J lost 4 bases, and 12 bases stayed unmatched. The germline CDR1 and CDR2 sequences are SEHNR and FQNEAQ (reference sequence). Written as DNA, the CDR3 is TGTGCCAGCAGCTTACCACCGCGGCTAGCGGGGGTAGCAGATACGCAGTATTTT. Translating gives CASSLPPRLAGVADTQYF.

This chain links TRBV28 with TRBJ2-2, with D unresolved. Germline-derived CDR1 and CDR2 are MDHEN and SYDVKM. V gave up 7 bases and J gave up 0 bases, with 6 bases separating them. CDR3 size: 13 residues. The CDR3 protein is CASNGPNTGELFF. CDR3 bases: TGTGCCAGCAACGGTCCGAACACCGGGGAGCTGTTTTTT.

This chain uses TRBV5-1 with TRBJ2-1; 11 bases line up with TRBD1. Germline loops: CDR1 SGHRS, CDR2 YFSETQ. The J segment lost 9 bases and the V segment lost 0 bases, leaving 8 bases of the junction unmatched. The CDR3 totals 16 residues. The CDR3, as DNA: TGCGCCAGCAGCTTGGAGACGGGACAGGGGGAGAGTGAGCAGTTCTTC. This codes for CASSLETGQGESEQFF.

This clone was found a few times. This chain uses TRBV5-1 with TRBJ2-3, with 9 bases that match TRBD2. Looked up from germline, CDR1 is SGHRS and CDR2 is YFSETQ. This CDR3 contains 17 residues. J lost 0 bases, V lost 2 bases, and 7 bases had no gene match. CDR3 DNA sequence: TGCGCCAGCAGCTTTAGGCGGGAGGGACTTAGCACAGATACGCAGTATTTT. It encodes CASSFRREGLSTDTQYF.

This chain uses TRBV19 with TRBJ1-4, with D possibly TRBD1 on 6 matching bases. Germline CDR1 and CDR2: LNHDA and SQIVND (reference sequence). Deletions cut 5 bases from V and 8 bases from J, with 21 bases between. This CDR3 spans 16 amino acids. CDR3 bases: TGTGCCAGTAGTCTCTTCGGTGCGGGGGCCGAGGAAAAACTGTTTTTT. It encodes CASSLFGAGAEEKLFF.

V gene TRBV6-4 combines with J gene TRBJ1-2, with D maybe TRBD1 (6 bases). V gave up 0 bases and J gave up 8 bases, with 10 bases separating them. The length of the CDR3 is 13 residues. CDR1 and CDR2 from the germline V gene are MRHNA and SNTAGT. The CDR3 protein is CASSDSTGAGYTF. CDR3 nucleotide sequence: TGTGCCAGCAGTGACTCGACAGGCGCCGGCTACACCTTC.

In the case of this clone: Other DNA sequences within the sample encode an identical CDR3. The chain employs TRBV30 and TRBJ1-6, with D tentatively TRBD1 (5 bases). The CDR3 totals 14 residues. V shed 4 bases and J shed 4 bases, with 11 bases lying between them. The V gene's germline CDR1 is GTSNPN and CDR2 SVGIG (reference sequence). CDR3 nucleotide sequence: TGTGCCTGGACGGGGGGTTCGTATAATTCACCCCTCCACTTT. Translation gives CAWTGGSYNSPLHF.

J is TRBJ1-5 and V is TRBV2; 7 nucleotides align to TRBD1. Germline CDR1 reads SNHLY; CDR2 reads FYNNEI. The CDR3 has 15 amino acids. The junction had 8 bases not matched to a gene; V was cut back by 2 bases and J by 7 bases. Written as DNA, the CDR3 is TGTGCCAGCAGTGAACAGGACAGGACGGTCCAGCCCCAGCATTTT. Its protein is CASSEQDRTVQPQHF. The full variable domain, with the rest looked up from reference TRBV2 and TRBJ1-5, is EPEVTQTPSHQVTQMGQEVILRCVPISNHLYFYWYRQILGQKVEFLVSFYNNEISEKSEIFDDQFSVERPDGSNFTLKIRSTKLEDSAMYFCASSEQDRTVQPQHFGDGTRLSIL.

The V gene is TRBV4-2, the J gene TRBJ2-7; D is perhaps TRBD1 (7 bases). V gave up 2 bases and J gave up 7 bases, with 9 bases separating them. CDR1 is LGHNA and CDR2 is YNFKEQ in the germline V gene. This CDR3 has 12 amino acids. The CDR3 is CASSQSGGEQYF. Written as DNA, the CDR3 is TGTGCCAGCAGCCAATCAGGGGGGGAGCAGTACTTC.

This clone was counted between two and nine times. The chain combines TRBV7-9 with TRBJ2-7; possibly TRBD2 for D (6 bases). The germline CDR1 and CDR2 sequences are SEHNR and FQNEAQ (reference sequence). The CDR3 runs to 13 residues. Trimming stripped 2 bases from V and 6 bases from J, with 11 bases between. As DNA, the CDR3 is TGTGCCAGCAGCTTATTCCACGGGGGCGAGCAGTACTTC. This sequence encodes CASSLFHGGEQYF.

This clone was found a few times. This chain uses TRBV18 with TRBJ1-1, with unresolved D. Trimming shortened V by 0 bases and J by 4 bases, and 6 bases separated the two germline ends. The CDR3 is made up of 13 amino acids. The germline CDR1 and CDR2 sequences are KGHSH and LQKENI. CDR3 coding DNA: TGTGCCAGCTCACCACCGGAGGGCACTGAAGCTTTCTTT. Translation: CASSPPEGTEAFF.

This rearrangement joins TRBV29-1 to TRBJ2-7; D is undetermined. CDR1 and CDR2 (germline): SQVTM, ANQGSEA. The CDR3 covers 13 residues. V was cut by 4 bases and J by 2 bases, with 12 bases left in between. The CDR3 DNA reads as TGCAGCGTTGCTCCAAGGAGTACCTACGAGCAGTACTTC. Protein sequence: CSVAPRSTYEQYF.

The V and J genes are TRBV10-2 and TRBJ2-2, with D unresolved. This CDR3 is built from 13 residues. V was trimmed by 8 bases and J by 5 bases, leaving 12 bases between them. The germline V gene has CDR1 WSHSY and CDR2 SAAADI. CDR3 in DNA: TGCGCCAGCTGTCCACAGCTAACCGGGGAGCTGTTTTTT. Its translation is CASCPQLTGELFF.